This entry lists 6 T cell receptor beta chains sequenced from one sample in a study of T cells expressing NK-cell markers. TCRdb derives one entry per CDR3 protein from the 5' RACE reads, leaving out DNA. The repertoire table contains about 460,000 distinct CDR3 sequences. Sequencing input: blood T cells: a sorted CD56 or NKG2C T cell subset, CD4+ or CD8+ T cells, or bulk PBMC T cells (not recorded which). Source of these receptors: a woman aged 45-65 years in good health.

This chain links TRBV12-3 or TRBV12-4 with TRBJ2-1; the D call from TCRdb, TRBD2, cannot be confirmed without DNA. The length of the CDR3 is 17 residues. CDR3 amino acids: CASSLVASGYLYNEQFF.

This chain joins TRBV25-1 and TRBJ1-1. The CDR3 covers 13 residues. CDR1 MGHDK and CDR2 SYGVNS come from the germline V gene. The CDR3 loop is CASSEFKAARAFF.

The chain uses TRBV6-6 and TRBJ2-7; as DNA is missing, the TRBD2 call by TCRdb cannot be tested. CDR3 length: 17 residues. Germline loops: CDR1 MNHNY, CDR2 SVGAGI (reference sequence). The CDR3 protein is CASSLQGLAGLSYEQYF.

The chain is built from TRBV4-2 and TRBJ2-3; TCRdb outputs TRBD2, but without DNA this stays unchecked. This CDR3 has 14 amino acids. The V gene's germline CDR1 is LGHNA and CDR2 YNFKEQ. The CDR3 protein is CASSQETRSDTQYF.

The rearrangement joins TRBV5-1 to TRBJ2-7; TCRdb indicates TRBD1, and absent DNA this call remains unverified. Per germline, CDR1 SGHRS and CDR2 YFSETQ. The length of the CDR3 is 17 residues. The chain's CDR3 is CASSLDPNNRPSYEQYF. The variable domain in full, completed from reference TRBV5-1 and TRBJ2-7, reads KAGVTQTPRYLIKTRGQQVTLSCSPISGHRSVSWYQQTPGQGLQFLFEYFSETQRNKGNFPGRFSGRQFSNSRSEMNVSTLELGDSALYLCASSLDPNNRPSYEQYFGPGTRLTVT.

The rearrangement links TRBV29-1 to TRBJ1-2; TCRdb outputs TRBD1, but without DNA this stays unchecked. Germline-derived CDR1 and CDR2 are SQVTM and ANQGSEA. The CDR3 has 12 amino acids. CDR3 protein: CSADPAGYGYTF.